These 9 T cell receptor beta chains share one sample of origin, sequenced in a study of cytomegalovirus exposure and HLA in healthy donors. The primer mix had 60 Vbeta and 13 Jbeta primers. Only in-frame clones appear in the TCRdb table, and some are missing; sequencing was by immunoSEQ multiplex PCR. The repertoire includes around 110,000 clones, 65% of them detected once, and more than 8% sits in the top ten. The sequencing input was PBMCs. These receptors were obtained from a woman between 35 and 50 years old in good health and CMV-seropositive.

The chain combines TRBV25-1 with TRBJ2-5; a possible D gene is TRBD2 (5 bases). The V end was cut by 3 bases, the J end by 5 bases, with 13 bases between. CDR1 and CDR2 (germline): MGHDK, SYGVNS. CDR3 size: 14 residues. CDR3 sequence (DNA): TGTGCCAGCAGTGAGGGAGCGGTATGGGAGACCCAGTACTTC. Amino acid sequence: CASSEGAVWETQYF.

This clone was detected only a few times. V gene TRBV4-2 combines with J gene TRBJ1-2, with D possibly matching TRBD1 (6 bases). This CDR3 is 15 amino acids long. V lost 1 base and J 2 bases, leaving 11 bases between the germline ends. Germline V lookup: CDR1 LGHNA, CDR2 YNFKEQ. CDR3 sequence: CASSQADRPNYGYTF. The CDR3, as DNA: TGTGCCAGCAGCCAAGCGGACAGACCCAACTATGGCTACACCTTC.

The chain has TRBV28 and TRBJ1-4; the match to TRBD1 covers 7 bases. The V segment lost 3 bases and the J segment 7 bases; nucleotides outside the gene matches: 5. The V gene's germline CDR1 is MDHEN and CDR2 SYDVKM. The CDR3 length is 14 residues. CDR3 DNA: TGTGCCAGCAGTTTTAGGCAGGGGGGTGAAAAACTGTTTTTT. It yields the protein CASSFRQGGEKLFF.

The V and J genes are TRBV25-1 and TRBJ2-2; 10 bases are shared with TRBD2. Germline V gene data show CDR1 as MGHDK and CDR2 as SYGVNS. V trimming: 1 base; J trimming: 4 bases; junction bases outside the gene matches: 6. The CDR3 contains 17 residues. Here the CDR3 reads CASSEFLAGGPTGELFF. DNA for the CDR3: TGTGCCAGCAGTGAATTCTTAGCGGGAGGCCCCACCGGGGAGCTGTTTTTT.

The chain's CDR3 is CASSYRREVAETQYF. CDR3 in DNA: TGTGCCAGCAGTTACCGAAGGGAGGTAGCAGAGACCCAGTACTTC. The chain joins TRBV6-5 to TRBJ2-5; tentative D call: TRBD2 (6 bases). CDR1 is MNHEY, CDR2 SVGAGI, per germline. The ends were cut back, 2 bases at V and 4 bases at J, with 14 bases in the middle. The CDR3 sequence is 15 residues long.

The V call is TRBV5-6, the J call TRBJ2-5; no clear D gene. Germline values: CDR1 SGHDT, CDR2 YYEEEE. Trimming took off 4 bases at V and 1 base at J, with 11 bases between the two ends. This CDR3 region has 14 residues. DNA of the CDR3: TGTGCCAGCAGCCTTGGGCAACCCCAAGAGACCCAGTACTTC. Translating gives CASSLGQPQETQYF. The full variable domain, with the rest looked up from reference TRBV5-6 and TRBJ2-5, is DAGVTQSPTHLIKTRGQQVTLRCSPKSGHDTVSWYQQALGQGPQFIFQYYEEEERQRGNFPDRFSGHQFPNYSSELNVNALLLGDSALYLCASSLGQPQETQYFGPGTRLLVL.

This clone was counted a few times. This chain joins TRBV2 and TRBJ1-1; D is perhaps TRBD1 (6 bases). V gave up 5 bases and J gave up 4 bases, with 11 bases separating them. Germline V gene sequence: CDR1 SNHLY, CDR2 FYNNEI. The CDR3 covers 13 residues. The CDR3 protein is CASSTGLSTEAFF. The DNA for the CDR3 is TGTGCCAGCAGTACAGGGCTGAGCACTGAAGCTTTCTTT. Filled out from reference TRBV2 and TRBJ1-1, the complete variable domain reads EPEVTQTPSHQVTQMGQEVILRCVPISNHLYFYWYRQILGQKVEFLVSFYNNEISEKSEIFDDQFSVERPDGSNFTLKIRSTKLEDSAMYFCASSTGLSTEAFFGQGTRLTVV.

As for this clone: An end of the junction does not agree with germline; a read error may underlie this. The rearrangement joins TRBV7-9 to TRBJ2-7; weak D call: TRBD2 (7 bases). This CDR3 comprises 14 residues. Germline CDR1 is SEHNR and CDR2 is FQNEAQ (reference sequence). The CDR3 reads CSSSSTGGRYEQYF. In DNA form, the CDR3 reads TGTTCCAGCAGCTCCACGGGGGGCAGATACGAGCAGTACTTC.

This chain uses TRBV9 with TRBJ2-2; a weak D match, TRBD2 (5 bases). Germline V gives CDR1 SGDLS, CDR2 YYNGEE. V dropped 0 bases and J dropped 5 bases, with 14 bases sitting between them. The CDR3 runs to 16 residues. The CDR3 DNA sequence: TGTGCCAGCAGCGTAGAGGGAACGGGGATTACCGGGGAGCTGTTTTTT. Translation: CASSVEGTGITGELFF.